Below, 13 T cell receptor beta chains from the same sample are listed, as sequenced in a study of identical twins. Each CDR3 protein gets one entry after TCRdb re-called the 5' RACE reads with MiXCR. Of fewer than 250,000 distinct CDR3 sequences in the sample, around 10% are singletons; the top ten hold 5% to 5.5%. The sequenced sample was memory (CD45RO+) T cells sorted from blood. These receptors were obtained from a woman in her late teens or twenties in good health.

The CDR3 sequence is CAWTFRRASTDTQYF. The DNA for the CDR3 is TGTGCCTGGACGTTCCGGCGGGCGAGCACAGATACGCAGTATTTT. This chain links TRBV30 with TRBJ2-3; tentatively, D is TRBD2 (5 bases). Germline assignment: CDR1 GTSNPN and CDR2 SVGIG (reference sequence). Trimming removed 4 bases at V and 0 bases at J, with 14 bases between. The CDR3 has 15 amino acids.

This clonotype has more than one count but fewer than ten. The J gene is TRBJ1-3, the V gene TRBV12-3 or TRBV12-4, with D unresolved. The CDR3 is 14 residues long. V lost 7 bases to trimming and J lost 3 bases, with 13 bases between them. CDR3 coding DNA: TGTGCCAGCATCCCCAGGAGGGTTGGAAACACCATATATTTT. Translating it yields CASIPRRVGNTIYF.

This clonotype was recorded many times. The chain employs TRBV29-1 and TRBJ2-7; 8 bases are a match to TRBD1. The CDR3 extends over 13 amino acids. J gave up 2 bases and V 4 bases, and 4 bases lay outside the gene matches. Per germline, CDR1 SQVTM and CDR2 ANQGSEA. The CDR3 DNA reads TGCAGCGTTGGGAACAGGGGGACCTACGAGCAGTACTTC. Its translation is CSVGNRGTYEQYF.

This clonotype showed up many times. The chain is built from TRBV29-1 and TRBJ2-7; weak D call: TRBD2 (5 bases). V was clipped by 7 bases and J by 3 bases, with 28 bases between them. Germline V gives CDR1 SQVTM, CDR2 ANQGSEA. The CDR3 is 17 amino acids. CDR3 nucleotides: TGCAGCGAAGTCTCCGGGGAAGTGCTCTGTTTCCTCTACGAGCAGTACTTC. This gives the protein CSEVSGEVLCFLYEQYF.

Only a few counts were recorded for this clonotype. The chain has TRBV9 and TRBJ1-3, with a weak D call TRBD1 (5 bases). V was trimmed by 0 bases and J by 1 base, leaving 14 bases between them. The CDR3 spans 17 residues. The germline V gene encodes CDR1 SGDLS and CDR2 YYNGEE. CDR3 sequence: CASSVEAQGTSGNTIYF. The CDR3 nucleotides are TGTGCCAGCAGCGTAGAGGCTCAGGGAACTTCTGGAAACACCATATATTTT.

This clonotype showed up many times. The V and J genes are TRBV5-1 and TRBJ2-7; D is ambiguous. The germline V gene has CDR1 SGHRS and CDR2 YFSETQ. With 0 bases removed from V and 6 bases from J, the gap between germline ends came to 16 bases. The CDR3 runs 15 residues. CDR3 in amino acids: CASSLDPIPLGEQYF. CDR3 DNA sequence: TGCGCCAGCAGCTTGGACCCAATACCGTTGGGCGAGCAGTACTTC.

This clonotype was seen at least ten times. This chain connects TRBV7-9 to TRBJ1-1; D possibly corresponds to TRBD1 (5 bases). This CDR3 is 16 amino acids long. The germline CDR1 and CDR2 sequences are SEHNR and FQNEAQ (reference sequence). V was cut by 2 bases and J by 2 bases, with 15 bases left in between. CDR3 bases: TGTGCCAGCAGCTTAAGGCAGGGTTTATTAAACACTGAAGCTTTCTTT. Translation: CASSLRQGLLNTEAFF.

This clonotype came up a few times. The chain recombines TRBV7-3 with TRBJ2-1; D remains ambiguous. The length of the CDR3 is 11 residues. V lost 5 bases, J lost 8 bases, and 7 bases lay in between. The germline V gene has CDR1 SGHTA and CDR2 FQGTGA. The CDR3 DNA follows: TGTGCCAGCAGCAACGGGTATGAGCAGTTCTTC. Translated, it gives CASSNGYEQFF.

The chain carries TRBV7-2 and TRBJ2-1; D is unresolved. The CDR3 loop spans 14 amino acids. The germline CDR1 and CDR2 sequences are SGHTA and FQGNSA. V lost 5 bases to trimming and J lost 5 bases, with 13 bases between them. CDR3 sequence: CASSPYPANNEQFF. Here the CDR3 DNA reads TGTGCCAGCAGCCCGTACCCAGCGAACAATGAGCAGTTCTTC.

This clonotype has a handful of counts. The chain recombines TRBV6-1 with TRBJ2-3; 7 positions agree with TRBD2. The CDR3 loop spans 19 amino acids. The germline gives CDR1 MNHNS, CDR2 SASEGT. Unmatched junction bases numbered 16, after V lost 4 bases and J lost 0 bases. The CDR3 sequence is CASSGIWSWLSGSTDTQYF. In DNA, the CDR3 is TGTGCCAGCAGTGGCATTTGGAGTTGGCTTAGCGGGAGCACAGATACGCAGTATTTT.

For the CDR3, the DNA is TGCAGTGCTAGAGAGGGGCAGAACACTGAAGCTTTCTTT. It codes for CSAREGQNTEAFF. The genes are TRBV20-1 and TRBJ1-1; D might be TRBD1 (5 bases). CDR3 length equals 13 residues. V dropped 0 bases and J dropped 1 base, with 6 bases sitting between them. Germline CDR1 reads DFQATT; CDR2 reads SNEGSKA (reference sequence).

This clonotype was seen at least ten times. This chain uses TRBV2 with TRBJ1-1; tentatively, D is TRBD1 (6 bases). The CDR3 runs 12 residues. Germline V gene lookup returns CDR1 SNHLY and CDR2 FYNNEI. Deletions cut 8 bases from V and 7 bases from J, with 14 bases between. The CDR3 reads CASDYGQLEAFF. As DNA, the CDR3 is TGTGCCAGCGACTACGGACAGCTTGAAGCTTTCTTT.

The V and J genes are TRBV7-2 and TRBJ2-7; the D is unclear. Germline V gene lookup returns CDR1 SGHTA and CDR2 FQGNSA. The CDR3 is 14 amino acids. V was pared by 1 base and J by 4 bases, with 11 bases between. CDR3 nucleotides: TGTGCCAGCAGCTTAGGGGGATACCCTTACGAGCAGTACTTC. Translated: CASSLGGYPYEQYF. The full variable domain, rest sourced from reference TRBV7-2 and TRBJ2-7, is GAGVSQSPSNKVTEKGKDVELRCDPISGHTALYWYRQSLGQGLEFLIYFQGNSAPDKSGLPSDRFSAERTGGSVSTLTIQRTQQEDSAVYLCASSLGGYPYEQYFGPGTRLTVT.